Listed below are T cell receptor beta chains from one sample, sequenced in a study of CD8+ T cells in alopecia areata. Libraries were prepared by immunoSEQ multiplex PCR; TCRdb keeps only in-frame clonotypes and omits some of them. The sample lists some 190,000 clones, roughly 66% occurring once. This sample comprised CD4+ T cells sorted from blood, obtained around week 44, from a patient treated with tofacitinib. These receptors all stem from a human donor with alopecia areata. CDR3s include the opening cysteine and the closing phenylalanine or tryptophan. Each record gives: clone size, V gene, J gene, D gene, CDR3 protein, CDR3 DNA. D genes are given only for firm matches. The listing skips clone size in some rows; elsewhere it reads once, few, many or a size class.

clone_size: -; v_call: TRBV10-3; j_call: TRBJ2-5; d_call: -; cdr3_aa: CAIRETGETQYF; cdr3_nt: TGTGCCATCAGAGAGACAGGAGAGACCCAGTACTTC
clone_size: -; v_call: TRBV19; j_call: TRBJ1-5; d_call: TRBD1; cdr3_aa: CASSIGTGFANQPQHF; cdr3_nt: TGTGCCAGTAGTATCGGGACAGGGTTTGCCAATCAGCCCCAGCATTTT
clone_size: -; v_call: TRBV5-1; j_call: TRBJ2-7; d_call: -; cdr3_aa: CASSLVVRNHEQYF; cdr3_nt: TGCGCCAGCAGCTTGGTTGTCAGAAACCACGAGCAGTACTTC
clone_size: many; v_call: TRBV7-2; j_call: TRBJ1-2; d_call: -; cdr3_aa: CASSLVRGDGYTF; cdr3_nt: TGTGCCAGCAGCTTAGTGAGGGGGGATGGCTACACCTTC
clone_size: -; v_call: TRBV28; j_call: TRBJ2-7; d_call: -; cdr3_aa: CASTPRGTIYEQYF; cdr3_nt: TGTGCCAGCACCCCGAGGGGCACGATCTACGAGCAGTACTTC
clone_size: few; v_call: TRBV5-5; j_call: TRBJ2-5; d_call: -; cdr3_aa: CANSRNTQETQYF; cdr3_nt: TGTGCCAACTCCAGAAATACACAAGAGACCCAGTACTTC
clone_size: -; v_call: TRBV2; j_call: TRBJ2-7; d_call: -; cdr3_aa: CASRPGSSYEQYF; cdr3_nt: TGTGCCAGCAGACCAGGGAGCTCCTACGAGCAGTACTTC
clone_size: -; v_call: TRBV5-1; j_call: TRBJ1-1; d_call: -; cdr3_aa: CASSLTGLQNTEAFF; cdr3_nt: TGCGCCAGCAGCTTGACGGGTCTACAGAACACTGAAGCTTTCTTT
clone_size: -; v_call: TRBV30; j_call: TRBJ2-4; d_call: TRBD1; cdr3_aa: CAWSSGRGISIAKNIQYF; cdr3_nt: TGTGCCTGGAGTTCGGGCAGGGGGATAAGTATCGCCAAAAACATTCAGTACTTC
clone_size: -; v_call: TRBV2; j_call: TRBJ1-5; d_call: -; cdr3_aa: CASSEGRAPLGQPQHF; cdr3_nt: TGTGCCAGCAGTGAAGGGCGGGCACCACTGGGGCAGCCCCAGCATTTT
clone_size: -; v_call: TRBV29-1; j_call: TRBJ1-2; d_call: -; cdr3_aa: CSVEWSFYGYTF; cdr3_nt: TGCAGCGTTGAGTGGAGCTTCTATGGCTACACCTTC
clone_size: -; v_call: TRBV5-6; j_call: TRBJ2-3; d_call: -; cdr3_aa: CASSLETDTQYF; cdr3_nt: TGTGCCAGCAGCTTGGAAACAGATACGCAGTATTTT
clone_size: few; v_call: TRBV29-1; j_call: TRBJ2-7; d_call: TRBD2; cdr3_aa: CSVQFGGNEQYF; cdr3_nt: TGCAGCGTCCAGTTCGGGGGGAACGAGCAGTACTTC
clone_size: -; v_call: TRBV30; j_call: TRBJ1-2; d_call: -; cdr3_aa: CAWSVRAGFVLNGYTF; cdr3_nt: TGTGCCTGGAGTGTTAGGGCAGGGTTTGTCCTAAATGGCTACACCTTC
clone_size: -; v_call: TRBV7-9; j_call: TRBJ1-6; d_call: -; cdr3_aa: CASSFTGQVNSPLHF; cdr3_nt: TGTGCCAGCAGCTTCACAGGGCAGGTTAATTCACCCCTCCACTTT
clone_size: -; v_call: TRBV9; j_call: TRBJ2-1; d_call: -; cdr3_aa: CASSVGLFDNEQFF; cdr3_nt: TGTGCCAGCAGCGTCGGGTTGTTCGACAATGAGCAGTTCTTC
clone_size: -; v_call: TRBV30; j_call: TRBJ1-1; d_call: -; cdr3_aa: CASLVAANTEAFF; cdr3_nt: TGTGCCTCCCTAGTGGCGGCGAACACTGAAGCTTTCTTT
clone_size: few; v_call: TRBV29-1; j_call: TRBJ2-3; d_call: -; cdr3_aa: CSVEDAGVGTDTQYF; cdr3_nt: TGCAGCGTTGAAGACGCAGGGGTTGGCACAGATACGCAGTATTTT
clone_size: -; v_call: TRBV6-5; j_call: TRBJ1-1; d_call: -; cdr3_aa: CASSPTTVPKSGAFF; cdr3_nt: TGTGCCAGCAGTCCTACGACAGTTCCCAAAAGTGGGGCTTTCTTT
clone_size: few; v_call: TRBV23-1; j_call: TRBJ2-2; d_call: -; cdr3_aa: CASRILRSKNYTGELFF; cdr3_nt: TGCGCCAGCAGAATTCTTAGATCCAAAAACTACACCGGGGAGCTGTTTTTT
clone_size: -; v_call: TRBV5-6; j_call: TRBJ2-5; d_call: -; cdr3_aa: CASSLGLGETQYF; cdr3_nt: TGTGCCAGCAGCTTGGGTTTGGGGGAGACCCAGTACTTC
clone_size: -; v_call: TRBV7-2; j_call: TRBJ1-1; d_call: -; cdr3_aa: CASSHTEGRTEAFF; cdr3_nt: TGTGCCAGCAGCCACACCGAGGGGCGGACTGAAGCTTTCTTT
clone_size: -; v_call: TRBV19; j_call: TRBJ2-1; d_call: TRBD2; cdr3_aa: CASSGLAGAHNEQFF; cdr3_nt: TGTGCCAGTAGTGGGTTAGCGGGGGCCCACAATGAGCAGTTCTTC
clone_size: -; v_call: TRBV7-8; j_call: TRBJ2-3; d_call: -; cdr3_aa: CASSLGQNTDTQYF; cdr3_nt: TGTGCCAGCAGCTTAGGACAGAACACAGATACGCAGTATTTT
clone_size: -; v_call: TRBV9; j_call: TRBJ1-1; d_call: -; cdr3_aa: CASSLEDTEAFF; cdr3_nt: TGTGCCAGCAGCCTAGAAGACACTGAAGCTTTCTTT
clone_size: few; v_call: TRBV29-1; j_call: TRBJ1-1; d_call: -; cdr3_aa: CSVEGRMNTEAFF; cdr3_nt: TGCAGCGTTGAGGGACGGATGAACACTGAAGCTTTCTTT
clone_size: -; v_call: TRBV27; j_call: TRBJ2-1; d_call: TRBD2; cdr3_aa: CASSPGTSGGGEQFF; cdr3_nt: TGTGCCAGCAGTCCAGGGACTAGCGGGGGTGGTGAGCAGTTCTTC
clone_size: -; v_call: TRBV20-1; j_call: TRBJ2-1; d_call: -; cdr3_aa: CSARTYNEQFF; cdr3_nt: TGCAGTGCTAGGACTTACAATGAGCAGTTCTTC
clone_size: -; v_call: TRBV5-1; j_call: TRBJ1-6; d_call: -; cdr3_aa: CASSFAVGGLTSPLHF; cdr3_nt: TGCGCCAGCAGCTTTGCAGTGGGCGGATTAACTTCACCCCTCCACTTT
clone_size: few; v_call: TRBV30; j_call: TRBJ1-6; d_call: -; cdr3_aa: CAWRPGDNSPLHF; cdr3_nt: TGTGCCTGGAGGCCAGGCGATAATTCACCCCTCCACTTT
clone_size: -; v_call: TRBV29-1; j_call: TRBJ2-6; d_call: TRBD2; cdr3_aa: CSVFEAGGHTGANVLTF; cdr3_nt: TGCAGCGTTTTTGAAGCGGGGGGCCACACAGGGGCCAACGTCCTGACTTTC
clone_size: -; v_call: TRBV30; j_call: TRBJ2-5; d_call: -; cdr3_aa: CAWSEGGETQYF; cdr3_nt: TGTGCCTGGAGTGAAGGGGGGGAGACCCAGTACTTC
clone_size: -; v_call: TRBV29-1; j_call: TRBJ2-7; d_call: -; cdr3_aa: CSGGTGASSYEQYF; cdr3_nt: TGCAGCGGGGGGACGGGGGCCAGCTCCTACGAGCAGTACTTC
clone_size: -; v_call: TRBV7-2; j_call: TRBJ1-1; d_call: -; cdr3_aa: CASSLVGTSMNTEAFF; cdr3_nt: TGTGCCAGCAGCTTAGTGGGCACTTCCATGAACACTGAAGCTTTCTTT
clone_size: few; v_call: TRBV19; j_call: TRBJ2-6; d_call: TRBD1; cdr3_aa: CASRKGAGGANVLTF; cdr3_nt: TGTGCCAGCCGGAAGGGGGCAGGCGGGGCCAACGTCCTGACTTTC
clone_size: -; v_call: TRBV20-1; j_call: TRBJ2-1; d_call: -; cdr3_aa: CSARAVDEQFF; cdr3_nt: TGCAGTGCTAGGGCAGTTGATGAGCAGTTCTTC
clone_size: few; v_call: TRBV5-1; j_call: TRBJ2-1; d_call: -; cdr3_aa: CASSGRDPVNNEQFF; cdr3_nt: TGCGCCAGCAGCGGCCGGGACCCGGTTAACAATGAGCAGTTCTTC
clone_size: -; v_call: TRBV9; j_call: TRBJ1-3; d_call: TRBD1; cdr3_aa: CASSGRDSSGNTIYF; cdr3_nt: TGTGCCAGCAGCGGCCGGGACAGCTCTGGAAACACCATATATTTT
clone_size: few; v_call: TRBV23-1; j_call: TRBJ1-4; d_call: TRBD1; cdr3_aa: CASSQPFGQAHEKLFF; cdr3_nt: TGCGCCAGCAGCCAACCGTTCGGACAGGCCCATGAAAAACTGTTTTTT
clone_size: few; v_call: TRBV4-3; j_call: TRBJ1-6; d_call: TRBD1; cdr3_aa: CASSQLEGQGTSPLHF; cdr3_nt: TGCGCCAGCAGCCAACTAGAGGGACAGGGGACGTCACCCCTCCACTTT
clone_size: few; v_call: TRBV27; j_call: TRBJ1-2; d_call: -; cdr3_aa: CASSPNFYGGTGYTF; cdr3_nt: TGTGCCAGCAGTCCCAATTTCTATGGGGGGACTGGCTACACCTTC
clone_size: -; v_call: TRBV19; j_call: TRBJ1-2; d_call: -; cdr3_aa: CASKRGSYGYTF; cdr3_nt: TGTGCCAGTAAACGGGGCAGCTATGGCTACACCTTC
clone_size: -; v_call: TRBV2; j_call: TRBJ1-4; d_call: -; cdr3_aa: CASMITSGIYGEKLFF; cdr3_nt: TGTGCCAGCATGATTACATCGGGGATCTATGGTGAAAAACTGTTTTTT
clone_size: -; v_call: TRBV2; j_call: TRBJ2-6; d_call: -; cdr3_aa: CASSFFAQSGANVLTF; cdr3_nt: TGTGCCAGCAGCTTTTTTGCACAGTCTGGGGCCAACGTCCTGACTTTC
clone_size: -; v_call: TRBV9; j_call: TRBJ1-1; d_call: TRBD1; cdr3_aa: CASSRTGNTEAFF; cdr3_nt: TGTGCCAGCAGCCGGACAGGGAACACTGAAGCTTTCTTT
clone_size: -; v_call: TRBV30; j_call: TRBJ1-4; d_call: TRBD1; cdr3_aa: CAWSSIQGAREKLFF; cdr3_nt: TGTGCCTGGAGTTCTATACAGGGGGCTCGGGAAAAACTGTTTTTT
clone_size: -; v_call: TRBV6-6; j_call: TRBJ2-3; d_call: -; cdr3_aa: CASSWAQDTDTQYF; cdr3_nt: TGTGCCAGCAGCTGGGCGCAGGACACAGATACGCAGTATTTT
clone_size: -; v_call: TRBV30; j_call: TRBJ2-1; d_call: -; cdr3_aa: CAWSRDYNEQFF; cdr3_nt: TGTGCCTGGAGCCGGGATTACAATGAGCAGTTCTTC
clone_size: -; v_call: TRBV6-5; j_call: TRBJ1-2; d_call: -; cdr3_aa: CASSPDGGGYGYTF; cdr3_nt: TGTGCCAGCAGTCCTGATGGGGGGGGCTATGGCTACACCTTC